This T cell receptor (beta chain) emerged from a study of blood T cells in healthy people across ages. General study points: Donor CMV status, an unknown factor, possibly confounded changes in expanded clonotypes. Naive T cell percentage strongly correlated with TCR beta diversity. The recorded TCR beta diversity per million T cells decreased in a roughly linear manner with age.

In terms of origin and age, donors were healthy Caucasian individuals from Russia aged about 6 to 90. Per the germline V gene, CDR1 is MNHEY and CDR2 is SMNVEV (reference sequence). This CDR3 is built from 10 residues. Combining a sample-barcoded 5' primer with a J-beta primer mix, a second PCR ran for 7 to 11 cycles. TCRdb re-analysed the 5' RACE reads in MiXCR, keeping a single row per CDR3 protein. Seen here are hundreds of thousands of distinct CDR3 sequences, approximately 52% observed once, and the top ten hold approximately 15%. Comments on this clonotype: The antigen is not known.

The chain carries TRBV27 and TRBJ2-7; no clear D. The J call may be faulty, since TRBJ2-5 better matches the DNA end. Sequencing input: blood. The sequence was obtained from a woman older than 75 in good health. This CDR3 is CAGTQETQYF. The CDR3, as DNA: TGTGCCGGCACGCAGGAGACCCAGTACTTC.